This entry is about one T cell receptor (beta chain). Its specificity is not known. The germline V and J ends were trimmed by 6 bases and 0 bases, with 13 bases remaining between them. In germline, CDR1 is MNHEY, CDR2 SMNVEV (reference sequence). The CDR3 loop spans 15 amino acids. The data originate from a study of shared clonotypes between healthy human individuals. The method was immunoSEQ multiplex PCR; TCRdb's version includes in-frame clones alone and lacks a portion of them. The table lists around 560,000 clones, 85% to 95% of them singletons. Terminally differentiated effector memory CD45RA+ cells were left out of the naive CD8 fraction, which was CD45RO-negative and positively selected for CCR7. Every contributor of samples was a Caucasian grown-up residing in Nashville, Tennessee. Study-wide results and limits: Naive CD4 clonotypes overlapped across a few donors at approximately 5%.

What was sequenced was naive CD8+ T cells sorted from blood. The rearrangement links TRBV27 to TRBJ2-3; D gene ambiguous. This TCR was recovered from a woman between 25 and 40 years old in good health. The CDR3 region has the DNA TGTGCCAGCAGAACCAGCCCAAGGAGCACAGATACGCAGTATTTT. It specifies CASRTSPRSTDTQYF.